A single sample gave rise to the 14 T cell receptor beta chains below, sequenced in a study of T-cell reconstitution after alpha-beta-depleted transplantation in children. The TCRbeta library incorporated unique molecular identifiers. A single record per CDR3 protein comes from TCRdb applying MiXCR to the PCR reads. The sample carries 110,000 or so distinct CDR3 sequences, about 6.4% recorded once. The specimen comprised PBMCs, mostly from graft donor cells, sampled 360 days after TCRalphabeta/CD19-depleted stem cell transplant. These receptors all come from a male patient between 2 and 15 years old who had a stem cell transplant for acute lymphoblastic leukemia, so the T cells may come from the graft donor.

V is TRBV20-1 and J is TRBJ2-7; 10 bases agree with TRBD2. The CDR3 has 17 amino acids. V shed 5 bases and J 0 bases; nucleotides not matched to a gene: 13. CDR1 is DFQATT and CDR2 is SNEGSKA in the germline V gene (reference sequence). The CDR3 is CSAPIRLLAGGSYEQYF. For the CDR3, the DNA is TGCAGTGCTCCCATCCGTCTTTTAGCGGGGGGCTCCTACGAGCAGTACTTC.

This clonotype was recorded at least ten times. The chain recombines TRBV9 with TRBJ2-2, with D tentatively TRBD1 (6 bases). This CDR3 is 14 amino acids long. Trimming cost V 1 base and J 6 bases, with 10 bases left between them. Germline V CDR1 and CDR2: SGDLS, YYNGEE. CDR3 region: CASSVRRTAGELFF. Here the CDR3 DNA reads TGTGCCAGCAGCGTAAGGCGGACAGCCGGGGAGCTGTTTTTT.

The V gene is TRBV19, the J gene TRBJ2-3; D call uncertain. The CDR3 has 15 residues. Germline-derived CDR1 and CDR2 are LNHDA and SQIVND (reference sequence). The V gene lost 1 base and the J gene lost 5 bases, with 13 bases spanning the gap. The CDR3 spells CASSIVGSERDTQYF. For the CDR3, the DNA is TGTGCCAGTAGTATAGTGGGCAGCGAACGAGATACGCAGTATTTT.

This clonotype was detected ten times or more. V usage is TRBV7-2 and J usage is TRBJ2-3; D ambiguous. Germline V gives CDR1 SGHTA, CDR2 FQGNSA. Between the trimmed V and J ends, which lost 6 bases and 0 bases, there was a span of 10 bases. The CDR3 is made up of 14 amino acids. In DNA, the CDR3 is TGTGCCAGCAGGCCGGGTACTAGCACAGATACGCAGTATTTT. This translates into CASRPGTSTDTQYF.

This clonotype was detected a few times. V gene TRBV28 combines with J gene TRBJ1-4; a weak D match, TRBD1 (5 bases). The V end lost 6 bases, the J end lost 8 bases, and 19 bases lay between the germline ends. The CDR3 contains 15 residues. Germline CDR1 reads MDHEN; CDR2 reads SYDVKM. The CDR3 DNA follows: TGTGCCAGCAGCTCGAGGGGAGCCTATAGCGAAAAACTGTTTTTT. It codes for CASSSRGAYSEKLFF.

This clonotype was observed a handful of times. This chain connects TRBV5-1 to TRBJ2-5; the D gene could be TRBD1 or TRBD2 (5 bases each). V lost 1 base to trimming and J lost 1 base, with 14 bases between them. CDR1 is SGHRS, CDR2 YFSETQ, per germline. The CDR3 loop spans 16 amino acids. The CDR3 nucleotides read TGCGCCAGCAGCTTGTTTTCGGGGCGGGTCCAAGAGACCCAGTACTTC. Amino acid sequence: CASSLFSGRVQETQYF.

The rearrangement links TRBV20-1 to TRBJ2-3; 9 bases map to TRBD2. This CDR3 is built from 15 residues. Germline CDR1 and CDR2: DFQATT and SNEGSKA (reference sequence). V lost 2 bases, J lost 2 bases, and 5 bases stayed unmatched. CDR3 nucleotides: TGCAGTGCTAGACCTTTAGCGGGGGACACAGATACGCAGTATTTT. Its protein product is CSARPLAGDTDTQYF.

The chain links TRBV7-7 to TRBJ2-7, with 10 positions matching TRBD1. This CDR3 is 16 amino acids long. Germline loops: CDR1 SSHAT, CDR2 FNYEAQ (reference sequence). V lost 6 bases to trimming and J lost 2 bases; unmatched junction nucleotides: 10. DNA of the CDR3: TGTGCCAGCAGTCCGACAGGGGGCCCGGGGACCTACGAGCAGTACTTC. Residues: CASSPTGGPGTYEQYF.

The chain is built from TRBV28 and TRBJ2-7, with 7 bases aligning to TRBD1. The CDR3 extends over 14 amino acids. Germline V gives CDR1 MDHEN, CDR2 SYDVKM. Trimming took 4 bases from V and 2 from J; bases not matched to a gene: 5. The CDR3 is CASSSTGWPYEQYF. In DNA, the CDR3 is TGTGCCAGCAGTTCGACAGGGTGGCCCTACGAGCAGTACTTC.

This clonotype has at least ten counts. J is TRBJ2-3 and V is TRBV7-2, with D possibly matching TRBD2 (6 bases). The V gene lost 0 bases and the J gene lost 1 base, with 14 bases spanning the gap. Germline assignment: CDR1 SGHTA and CDR2 FQGNSA. This CDR3 spans 17 amino acids. This CDR3 is CASSLARGVLRTDTQYF. Written as DNA, the CDR3 is TGTGCCAGCAGCTTAGCGCGGGGCGTTCTTCGCACAGATACGCAGTATTTT.

V gene TRBV20-1 combines with J gene TRBJ2-5, with D possibly being TRBD1 (6 bases). CDR1 and CDR2 from the germline V gene are DFQATT and SNEGSKA (reference sequence). Trimming took off 3 bases at V and 3 bases at J, with 17 bases between the two ends. There are 15 residues in the CDR3. The CDR3: CSARDPDRTKETQYF. The CDR3, as DNA: TGCAGTGCTAGGGACCCGGACAGAACAAAAGAGACCCAGTACTTC.

This clonotype has a count of ten or more. This rearrangement joins TRBV6-5 to TRBJ2-1; no clear D. Looked up from germline, CDR1 is MNHEY and CDR2 is SVGAGI. V gave up 0 bases and J gave up 2 bases, with 2 bases separating them. This CDR3 comprises 13 residues. The CDR3 coding sequence is TGTGCCAGCAGTTACTCGACCTACAATGAGCAGTTCTTC. Translating gives CASSYSTYNEQFF.

This clonotype has at least ten counts. The rearrangement links TRBV27 to TRBJ2-7; 7 bases agree with TRBD2. In germline, CDR1 is MNHEY, CDR2 SMNVEV (reference sequence). Losses at the gene ends were 2 bases for V and 4 bases for J; bases not matched to a gene: 5. This CDR3 comprises 14 residues. CDR3 bases: TGTGCCAGCAGTTTAGGGAGCGGGGCTTACGAGCAGTACTTC. It translates to CASSLGSGAYEQYF.

J is TRBJ1-3 and V is TRBV9; TRBD1 matches at 10 bases. Germline V gene sequence: CDR1 SGDLS, CDR2 YYNGEE. The CDR3 covers 17 residues. Germline trimming cut 4 bases from V and 3 bases from J; bases unmatched to any gene: 10. For the CDR3, the DNA is TGTGCCAGCAGCCCTCGTCCGACAGGGGGCTATGGAAACACCATATATTTT. Translated, it gives CASSPRPTGGYGNTIYF.